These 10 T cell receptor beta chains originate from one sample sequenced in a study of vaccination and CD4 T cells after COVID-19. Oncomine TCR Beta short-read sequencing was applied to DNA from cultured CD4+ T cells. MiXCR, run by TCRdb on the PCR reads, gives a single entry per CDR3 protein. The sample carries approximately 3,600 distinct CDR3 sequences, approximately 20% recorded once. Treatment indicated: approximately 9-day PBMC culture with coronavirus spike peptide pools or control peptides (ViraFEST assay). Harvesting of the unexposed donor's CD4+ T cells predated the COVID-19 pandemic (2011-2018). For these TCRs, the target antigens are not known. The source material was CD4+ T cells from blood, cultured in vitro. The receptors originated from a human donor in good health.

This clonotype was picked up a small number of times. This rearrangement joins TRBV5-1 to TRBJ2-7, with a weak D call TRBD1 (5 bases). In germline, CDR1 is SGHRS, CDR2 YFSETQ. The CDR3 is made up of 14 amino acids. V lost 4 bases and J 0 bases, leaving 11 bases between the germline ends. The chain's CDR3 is CASSILTDSYEQYF. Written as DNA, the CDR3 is TGCGCCAGCAGCATTTTGACAGACTCCTACGAGCAGTACTTC.

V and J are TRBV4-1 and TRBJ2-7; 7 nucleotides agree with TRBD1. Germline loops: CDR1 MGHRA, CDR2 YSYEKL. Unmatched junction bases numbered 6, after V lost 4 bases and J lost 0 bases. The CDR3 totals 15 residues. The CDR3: CASSRQQGYSYEQYF. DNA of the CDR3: TGCGCCAGCAGCCGGCAACAGGGGTACTCCTACGAGCAGTACTTC.

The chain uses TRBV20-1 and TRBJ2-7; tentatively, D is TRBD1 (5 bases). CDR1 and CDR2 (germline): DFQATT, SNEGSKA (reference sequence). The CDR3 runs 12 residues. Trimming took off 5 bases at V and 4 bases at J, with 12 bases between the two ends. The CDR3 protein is CSAYRIHYEQYF. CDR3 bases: TGCAGTGCTTACAGGATACATTACGAGCAGTACTTC.

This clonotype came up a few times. The CDR3 DNA reads as TGTGCCAGCTCCTATTGGGATAACACCGGGGAGCTGTTTTTT. Translated: CASSYWDNTGELFF. The V call is TRBV27, the J call TRBJ2-2; D gene uncertain. The V end lost 8 bases, the J end lost 2 bases, and 12 bases lay between the germline ends. This CDR3 spans 14 amino acids. From germline, CDR1 is MNHEY and CDR2 SMNVEV (reference sequence).

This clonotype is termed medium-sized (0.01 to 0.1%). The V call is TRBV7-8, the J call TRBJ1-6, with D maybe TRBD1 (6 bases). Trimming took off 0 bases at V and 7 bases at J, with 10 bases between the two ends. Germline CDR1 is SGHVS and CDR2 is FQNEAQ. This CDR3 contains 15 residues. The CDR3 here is CASSLASRGNSPLHF. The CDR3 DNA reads TGTGCCAGCAGCTTAGCGTCCAGGGGCAATTCACCCCTCCACTTT.

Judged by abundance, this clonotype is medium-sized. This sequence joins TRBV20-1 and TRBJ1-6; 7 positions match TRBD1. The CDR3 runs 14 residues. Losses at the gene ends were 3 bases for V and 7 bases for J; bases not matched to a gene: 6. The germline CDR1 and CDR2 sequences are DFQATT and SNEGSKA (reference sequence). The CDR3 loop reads CSASWGQQNSPLHF. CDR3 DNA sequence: TGCAGTGCTAGCTGGGGACAGCAAAATTCACCCCTCCACTTT.

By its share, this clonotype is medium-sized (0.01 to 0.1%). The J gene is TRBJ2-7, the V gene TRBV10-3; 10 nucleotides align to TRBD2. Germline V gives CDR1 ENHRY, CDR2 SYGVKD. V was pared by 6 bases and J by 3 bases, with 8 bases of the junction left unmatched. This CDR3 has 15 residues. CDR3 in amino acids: CAIRPSGRDDYEQYF. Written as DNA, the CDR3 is TGTGCCATCAGACCCAGCGGGAGGGACGACTACGAGCAGTACTTC.

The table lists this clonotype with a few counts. CDR3: CSASVRGLIPRTAFF. The CDR3 DNA reads TGCAGTGCTAGTGTCAGGGGGCTGATCCCTAGGACAGCTTTCTTT. The V gene is TRBV20-1, the J gene TRBJ1-1, with 8 positions matching TRBD1. Trimming took 3 bases from V and 10 from J; bases not matched to a gene: 16. The germline V gene encodes CDR1 DFQATT and CDR2 SNEGSKA (reference sequence). The CDR3 runs 15 residues.

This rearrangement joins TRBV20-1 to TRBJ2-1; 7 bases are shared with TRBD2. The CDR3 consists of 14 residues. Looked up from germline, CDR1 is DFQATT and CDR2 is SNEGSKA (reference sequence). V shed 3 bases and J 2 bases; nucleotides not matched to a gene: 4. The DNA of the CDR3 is TGCAGTGCTAGCTGGCTAGCGGCCTACAATGAGCAGTTCTTC. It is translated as CSASWLAAYNEQFF.

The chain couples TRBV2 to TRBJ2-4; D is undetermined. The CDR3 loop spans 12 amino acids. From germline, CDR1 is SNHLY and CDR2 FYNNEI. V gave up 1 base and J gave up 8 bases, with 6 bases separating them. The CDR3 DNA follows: TGTGCCAGCAGTGAAGGACGGGACATTCAGTACTTC. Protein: CASSEGRDIQYF.